This T cell receptor beta chain was captured by sequencing in a study of blood T cell repertoires in COVID-19. Study details: Acute and convalescent COVID-19 samples came from the United States, Italy and Spain. Sources were T cells, B-cell-depleted T cells, or PBMCs; the material itself was cDNA or gDNA.

This CDR3 comprises 15 residues. The germline CDR1 and CDR2 sequences are SGHTA and FQGNSA. V was trimmed by 2 bases and J by 2 bases, leaving 12 bases between them. How the authors handled the data: Reference gene primers were amplified, and this amplification served to estimate nucleated cell counts. Some clones are missing from TCRdb's copy, which holds only in-frame ones; the method was immunoSEQ multiplex PCR. V and J calls and clone size are as listed in that table; D and trimming were resolved from the DNA. The sample includes about 200,000 clones, about 90% of them seen just once. This clonotype was sampled from a man between 18 and 35 years old with active or convalescent COVID-19. The chain joins TRBV7-2 to TRBJ1-1; D may be TRBD1 (6 bases). Sequencing was performed on peripheral blood. The CDR3 protein is CASSLSGTPNTEAFF. In DNA form, the CDR3 reads TGTGCCAGCAGCTTATCCGGGACACCAAACACTGAAGCTTTCTTT. Based on the CDR3 plus reference TRBV7-2 and TRBJ1-1, the full variable domain is GAGVSQSPSNKVTEKGKDVELRCDPISGHTALYWYRQSLGQGLEFLIYFQGNSAPDKSGLPSDRFSAERTGGSVSTLTIQRTQQEDSAVYLCASSLSGTPNTEAFFGQGTRLTVV.